Listed below are T cell receptor beta chains from one sample, sequenced in a study of CDR3 diversity in severe acne. MiXCR, applied by TCRdb to the PCR reads, yields one record per CDR3 protein. This sample yields 65,000 to 95,000 distinct CDR3 sequences, of which roughly 51% are seen a single time; 13% to 15% belongs to the top ten. The sequencing input was blood. The receptors stem from a male donor in good health, without acne. Each CDR3 is given with its conserved first and last residue. D genes are given only for firm matches. The size of a clone is reported for some rows only, either as once, few or many, or as a class for expanded clones.

D: TRBD1
V: TRBV28
size: once
J: TRBJ2-5
length: 15
DNA: TGTGCCAGCAGTTTAACTGTCAGGGGGCGCGGGACCCAGTACTTC
CDR3: CASSLTVRGRGTQYF

D: NA
V: TRBV7-9
size: NA
J: TRBJ2-7
length: 15
DNA: TGTGCCAGCAGCTTAGAACGGGCGTACTCCTACGAGCAGTACTTC
CDR3: CASSLERAYSYEQYF

D: TRBD1
V: TRBV20-1
size: NA
J: TRBJ1-2
length: 14
DNA: TGCAGTGCAGAAGACAGGGGATCCAACTATGGCTACACCTTC
CDR3: CSAEDRGSNYGYTF

D: NA
V: TRBV7-3
size: NA
J: TRBJ2-7
length: 13
DNA: TGTGCCAGCAGCAGAGTGGCTAACGGCGAGCAGTACTTC
CDR3: CASSRVANGEQYF

D: NA
V: TRBV9
size: NA
J: TRBJ2-3
length: 16
DNA: TGTGCCAGCAGCGTAGGTTCGGGCGCGAGCACAGATACGCAGTATTTT
CDR3: CASSVGSGASTDTQYF

D: NA
V: TRBV11-2
size: NA
J: TRBJ2-7
length: 13
DNA: TGTGCCAGCAGCTTAGCACCCGTCTACGAGCAGTACTTC
CDR3: CASSLAPVYEQYF

D: NA
V: TRBV19
size: NA
J: TRBJ1-2
length: 14
DNA: TGTGCCAGTACCATTATAAACAGGCCCATTGGCTACACCTTC
CDR3: CASTIINRPIGYTF

D: NA
V: TRBV7-3
size: many
J: TRBJ2-3
length: 14
DNA: TGTGCCAGCAGCTTACGACAGTCCACAGATACGCAGTATTTT
CDR3: CASSLRQSTDTQYF

D: NA
V: TRBV6-1
size: NA
J: TRBJ1-1
length: 14
DNA: TGTGCCAGCAGTGAATTGTTAGAAGACACTGAAGCTTTCTTT
CDR3: CASSELLEDTEAFF

D: TRBD1
V: TRBV20-1
size: NA
J: TRBJ2-7
length: 14
DNA: TGCAGTGCTAGCGTGGGACAGTTAACCTACGAGCAGTACTTC
CDR3: CSASVGQLTYEQYF

D: NA
V: TRBV15
size: NA
J: TRBJ1-1
length: 16
DNA: TGTGCCACCAGCAGAGATCCCCATATATCAAACACTGAAGCTTTCTTT
CDR3: CATSRDPHISNTEAFF

D: TRBD1
V: TRBV2
size: few
J: TRBJ2-7
length: 13
DNA: TGTGCCAGCGGGGGGACAGGGGGCGCCGAGCAGTACTTC
CDR3: CASGGTGGAEQYF

D: TRBD1
V: TRBV20-1
size: NA
J: TRBJ2-1
length: 13
DNA: TGCAGTGCCCGGGACAGGTCTTACAATGAGCAGTTCTTC
CDR3: CSARDRSYNEQFF

D: NA
V: TRBV6-5
size: NA
J: TRBJ2-7
length: 15
DNA: TGTGCCAGCAGCCGAGTTTCGGGGCGGACCTCTGAGCAGTACTTC
CDR3: CASSRVSGRTSEQYF

D: TRBD1
V: TRBV19
size: many
J: TRBJ1-2
length: 13
DNA: TGTGCCAGTAAGGAGGGGGCAAGGTATGGCTACACCTTC
CDR3: CASKEGARYGYTF

D: NA
V: TRBV10-3
size: many
J: TRBJ1-1
length: 14
DNA: TGTGCCATCAGTGACACAACCGCGAACACTGAAGCTTTCTTT
CDR3: CAISDTTANTEAFF

D: NA
V: TRBV29-1
size: NA
J: TRBJ2-5
length: 12
DNA: TGCAGCGGAAGACTAGACCAAGAGACCCAGTACTTC
CDR3: CSGRLDQETQYF

D: NA
V: TRBV19
size: many
J: TRBJ1-5
length: 17
DNA: TGTGCCAGTAGTATTGAAACAGGAGCGTATAGCAATCAGCCCCAGCATTTT
CDR3: CASSIETGAYSNQPQHF

D: NA
V: TRBV20-1
size: NA
J: TRBJ1-2
length: 13
DNA: TGCAGTGCTACGACTCAGGGTTCATCTGGCTACACCTTC
CDR3: CSATTQGSSGYTF

D: NA
V: TRBV12-3/TRBV12-4
size: NA
J: TRBJ1-2
length: 14
DNA: TGTGCCAGCAGCTGGGACCGGGAAAGCGGGGGCTACACCTTC
CDR3: CASSWDRESGGYTF

D: NA
V: TRBV4-1
size: few
J: TRBJ2-7
length: 14
DNA: TGCGCCAGCAGCCATAACAGGGAGCGATACGAGCAGTACTTC
CDR3: CASSHNRERYEQYF

D: NA
V: TRBV29-1
size: few
J: TRBJ1-1
length: 13
DNA: TGCAGCGTTGAAGAGACCCGGTACACTGAAGCTTTCTTT
CDR3: CSVEETRYTEAFF

D: NA
V: TRBV12-3/TRBV12-4
size: NA
J: TRBJ1-5
length: 14
DNA: TGTGCTAGTTGCCAAGACAGTCATAATCAGCCCCAGCATTTT
CDR3: CASCQDSHNQPQHF

D: NA
V: TRBV7-3
size: NA
J: TRBJ2-5
length: 14
DNA: TGTGCCAGCAGCTTAAGTAGCTCCCAAGAGACCCAGTACTTC
CDR3: CASSLSSSQETQYF

D: NA
V: TRBV19
size: NA
J: TRBJ1-5
length: 15
DNA: TGTGCCAGTAGTATGTATTGGGTTCGCAATCAGCCCCAGCATTTT
CDR3: CASSMYWVRNQPQHF

D: NA
V: TRBV20-1
size: NA
J: TRBJ2-7
length: 13
DNA: TGCAGTGCTAGGAGGGGAATCTCCTACGAGCAGTACTTC
CDR3: CSARRGISYEQYF

D: NA
V: TRBV14
size: NA
J: TRBJ2-7
length: 15
DNA: TGTGCCAGCAGCTTAGTAGGGGTCGTAGCCTACGAGCAGTACTTC
CDR3: CASSLVGVVAYEQYF

D: TRBD1
V: TRBV6-6
size: many
J: TRBJ2-7
length: 14
DNA: TGTGCCAGCAACAACGGGCAGGGGGCCCACGAGCAGTACTTC
CDR3: CASNNGQGAHEQYF

D: TRBD2
V: TRBV7-3
size: NA
J: TRBJ2-1
length: 17
DNA: TGTGCCAGCAGTCCTGGAGACTGGGCGGCGGGAGTGACTGAGCAGTTCTTC
CDR3: CASSPGDWAAGVTEQFF

D: NA
V: TRBV6-4
size: NA
J: TRBJ2-7
length: 12
DNA: TGTGCCAGCAGTGACCGGGAGTACGAGCAGTACTTC
CDR3: CASSDREYEQYF

D: NA
V: TRBV6-5
size: NA
J: TRBJ1-1
length: 15
DNA: TGTGCCAGCAGTTACACGACTGATCCGAGAACTGAAGCTTTCTTT
CDR3: CASSYTTDPRTEAFF

D: NA
V: TRBV24-1
size: NA
J: TRBJ2-6
length: 16
DNA: TGTGCCACCAGTTCCGGGCTGTGCTCTGGGGCCAACGTCCTGACTTTC
CDR3: CATSSGLCSGANVLTF

D: TRBD1
V: TRBV29-1
size: many
J: TRBJ2-7
length: 13
DNA: TGCAGCGTCCTAAGGACAGGGATGTACGAGCAGTACTTC
CDR3: CSVLRTGMYEQYF

D: NA
V: TRBV7-3
size: NA
J: TRBJ1-2
length: 13
DNA: TGTGCCAGCAGCCAAATCGGGAGAGCGGGCTACACCTTC
CDR3: CASSQIGRAGYTF

D: NA
V: TRBV7-9
size: many
J: TRBJ2-3
length: 12
DNA: TGTGCCAGCAGCTTAGAGACTGATACGCAGTATTTT
CDR3: CASSLETDTQYF

D: NA
V: TRBV20-1
size: NA
J: TRBJ2-5
length: 12
DNA: TGCAGTGCGTCGACTGGCCAAGAGACCCAGTACTTC
CDR3: CSASTGQETQYF

D: NA
V: TRBV20-1
size: once
J: TRBJ1-1
length: 13
DNA: TGCAGTGCCACCCTACAGGGCCTCACTGAAGCTTTCTTT
CDR3: CSATLQGLTEAFF

D: NA
V: TRBV11-2
size: NA
J: TRBJ1-2
length: 15
DNA: TGTGCCAGCAGTTTGGGGCGGATTCTGGACTATGGCTACACCTTC
CDR3: CASSLGRILDYGYTF

D: NA
V: TRBV10-2
size: NA
J: TRBJ2-2
length: 16
DNA: TGCGCCAGCAGTGAGTCCACGGGAGTGGGAACCGGGGAGCTGTTTTTT
CDR3: CASSESTGVGTGELFF

D: NA
V: TRBV20-1
size: NA
J: TRBJ2-6
length: 12
DNA: TGCAGTGCCCGACTAGTTCCCAACGTCCTGACTTTC
CDR3: CSARLVPNVLTF

D: NA
V: TRBV25-1
size: few
J: TRBJ1-5
length: 13
DNA: TGTGCCAGCAGCTCCCCCGGACGGTCCCCCCAGCATTTT
CDR3: CASSSPGRSPQHF

D: NA
V: TRBV5-6
size: NA
J: TRBJ2-3
length: 15
DNA: TGTGCCATCCAGAGGCTAGGGTCGGGCACAGATACGCAGTATTTT
CDR3: CAIQRLGSGTDTQYF

D: TRBD2
V: TRBV9
size: many
J: TRBJ2-5
length: 15
DNA: TGTGCCAGCAGCGTACAAGCGGGGGTGCAAGAGACCCAGTACTTC
CDR3: CASSVQAGVQETQYF

D: TRBD1
V: TRBV20-1
size: NA
J: TRBJ2-7
length: 12
DNA: TGCAGTGCTCAGACAGGGGGCTACGAGCAGTACTTC
CDR3: CSAQTGGYEQYF

D: NA
V: TRBV12-3/TRBV12-4
size: many
J: TRBJ1-5
length: 14
DNA: TGTGCCAGCAGTTTATTGTTTAGCAATCAGCCCCAGCATTTT
CDR3: CASSLLFSNQPQHF

D: NA
V: TRBV24-1
size: few
J: TRBJ1-2
length: 14
DNA: TGTGCCACCAGTGATTTCGCAGGGACTAGTGGCTACACCTTC
CDR3: CATSDFAGTSGYTF

D: TRBD1
V: TRBV28
size: few
J: TRBJ1-2
length: 16
DNA: TGTGCCAGCAGTGTGCCAGGGGGCGTCCGGTCCTATGGCTACACCTTC
CDR3: CASSVPGGVRSYGYTF

D: NA
V: TRBV20-1
size: few
J: TRBJ1-4
length: 14
DNA: TGCAGTGCTAGAGATTCCCGGGTGGAGGAAAAACTGTTTTTT
CDR3: CSARDSRVEEKLFF